One and the same sample provided the 12 T cell receptor beta chains below, sequenced in a study of early T cells in non-severe SARS-CoV-2 infection. In TCRdb, the 5' RACE reads were re-called with MiXCR into one record per CDR3 protein. This table holds 55,000 to 65,000 distinct CDR3 sequences, 10% found once. The sequenced sample consisted of whole blood. The receptor source for this set is an adult who was a healthcare worker with PCR-confirmed SARS-CoV-2 infection or an uninfected control (not recorded which).

This chain links TRBV4-3 with TRBJ2-7, with D tentatively TRBD2 (6 bases). This CDR3 is built from 15 residues. Trimming left V 3 bases short and J 0 bases short, with 12 bases between. CDR1 and CDR2 (germline): LGHNA, YSLEER. CDR3 coding DNA: TGCGCCAGCAGCCATGGGCTAGCGAGCTCCTACGAGCAGTACTTC. Protein sequence: CASSHGLASSYEQYF.

This clonotype was observed at least ten times. The chain carries TRBV29-1 and TRBJ1-4; 7 bases map to TRBD1. Germline CDR1 SQVTM, CDR2 ANQGSEA. J was trimmed by 3 bases and V by 7 bases; bases with no gene match: 2. There are 12 residues in the CDR3. The CDR3 protein is CSARGANEKLFF. The CDR3 nucleotides are TGCAGCGCCAGGGGGGCTAATGAAAAACTGTTTTTT.

At least ten counts were recorded for this clonotype. V and J are TRBV7-6 and TRBJ2-3, with D uncertain. Deletions cut 4 bases from V and 2 bases from J, with 1 base between. The germline V gene has CDR1 SGHVS and CDR2 FNYEAQ. The CDR3 totals 11 residues. The CDR3 DNA reads as TGTGCCAGCAGCTACACAGATACGCAGTATTTT. Its protein is CASSYTDTQYF.

This clonotype was counted many times. CDR3 amino acids: CASSSLGRRETQYF. CDR3 DNA sequence: TGTGCCAGCAGCTCGCTGGGGAGACGAGAGACCCAGTACTTC. The chain combines TRBV5-6 with TRBJ2-5, with a tentative D call TRBD2 (5 bases). The CDR3 consists of 14 residues. V lost 3 bases, J lost 4 bases, and 13 bases lay in between. Per germline, CDR1 SGHDT and CDR2 YYEEEE.

The CDR3 bases are TGTGCCAGCAGAAAGGAGGTAGGACGCAATTACGAGCAGTACTTC. Translated: CASRKEVGRNYEQYF. The gene calls are TRBV6-5 and TRBJ2-7; D is perhaps TRBD2 (5 bases). The CDR3 loop spans 15 amino acids. Deletions cut 6 bases from V and 4 bases from J, with 19 bases between. Germline V gene lookup returns CDR1 MNHEY and CDR2 SVGAGI.

On this clonotype: A read error may explain this, as a much larger clone is one base away. The CDR3 region has the DNA TGTGCCAGTAGCGGGAATTCCTACAAGCAGTACTTC. Its translation is CASSGNSYKQYF. This chain uses TRBV19 with TRBJ2-7, with D tentatively TRBD2 (5 bases). CDR3 length: 12 amino acids. Germline V gene sequence: CDR1 LNHDA, CDR2 SQIVND (reference sequence).

This clonotype was observed a few times. The V call is TRBV24-1, the J call TRBJ2-5, with 10 positions matching TRBD2. Germline assignment: CDR1 KGHDR and CDR2 SFDVKD. J was trimmed by 4 bases and V by 1 base; bases with no gene match: 14. The CDR3 has 19 residues. The CDR3 nucleotides are TGTGCCACCAGTGATTTAGAGCGGGAGGGCGTAGTATGGAGAGAGACCCAGTACTTC. Its translation is CATSDLEREGVVWRETQYF.

This clonotype has a count of ten or more. The V call is TRBV20-1, the J call TRBJ2-6; 9 nucleotides line up with TRBD1. CDR3 length equals 17 residues. After removal of 6 bases from V and 2 bases from J, the junction contained 11 bases not matched to a gene. Germline V lookup: CDR1 DFQATT, CDR2 SNEGSKA (reference sequence). The CDR3 loop is CSALDRGQNAGANVLTF. The DNA of the CDR3 is TGCAGTGCCCTGGACAGGGGACAGAATGCTGGGGCCAACGTCCTGACTTTC.

This clonotype was found many times. The gene calls are TRBV29-1 and TRBJ2-1, with TRBD2 identical over 14 bases. The CDR3 is 17 residues long. The ends lost 6 bases at V and 3 bases at J; junction bases unmatched: 10. Germline loops: CDR1 SQVTM, CDR2 ANQGSEA. CDR3 sequence (DNA): TGCAGCGTCCGGCCGACTAGCGGGAGGGCCTACTACAATGAGCAGTTCTTC. Protein: CSVRPTSGRAYYNEQFF.

This clonotype was seen many times. The chain links TRBV11-2 to TRBJ2-3; 12 bases fit TRBD2. Germline V CDR1 and CDR2: SGHAT, FQNNGV. The J segment lost 3 bases and the V segment lost 1 base, leaving 8 bases of the junction unmatched. The CDR3 extends over 18 amino acids. The CDR3 nucleotides are TGTGCCAGCAGCTTAGTTGCGACTAGCGGGAGTTCGACAGATACGCAGTATTTT. Residues: CASSLVATSGSSTDTQYF.

This clonotype was recorded at least ten times. The CDR3 nucleotides are TGTGCCAGCAGTTACTCGAAACCGACCGAGCAGTACTTC. Its translation is CASSYSKPTEQYF. This chain uses TRBV6-2 or TRBV6-3 with TRBJ2-7; D gene unclear. The CDR3 runs to 13 residues. Germline V gene lookup returns CDR1 MNHEY and CDR2 SVGEGT. The ends were cut back, 0 bases at V and 6 bases at J, with 9 bases in the middle.

The gene calls are TRBV18 and TRBJ1-1; 10 positions agree with TRBD1. The V segment lost 3 bases and the J segment 4 bases; nucleotides outside the gene matches: 8. The germline CDR1 and CDR2 sequences are KGHSH and LQKENI. The CDR3 has 16 amino acids. CDR3 residues: CASSPRPGQGSTEAFF. For the CDR3, the DNA is TGTGCCAGCTCACCCCGACCGGGACAGGGGTCCACTGAAGCTTTCTTT.